Listed below are T cell receptor beta chains from one sample, sequenced in a study of T cell responses to AZD1222 COVID-19 vaccine. Sequenced by immunoSEQ multiplex PCR; TCRdb stores in-frame clones only, minus some. The sample lists tens of thousands of clones; roughly 90% were seen once. The sequences come from peripheral blood, collected on day 0 of MenACWY control vaccination. The origin of the receptors is an adult in good health. Each CDR3 is given with its conserved first and last residue. D genes are given only for firm matches. The size field is filled for only some rows; it gives once, few, many or a size class.

TRBJ1-1,NA,TRBV5-8,NA,CASSLSAAAFF,TGTGCCAGCAGCTTGTCCGCTGCAGCTTTCTTT
TRBJ1-1,NA,TRBV6-5,NA,CASGNWGATEAFF,TGTGCCAGCGGGAACTGGGGGGCTACTGAAGCTTTCTTT
TRBJ1-5,TRBD1,TRBV2,NA,CASSPPGQGTQPQHF,TGTGCCAGCAGTCCCCCGGGACAGGGTACTCAGCCCCAGCATTTT
TRBJ1-1,NA,TRBV5-1,NA,CASSGGVRDLSTEAFF,TGCGCCAGCAGCGGGGGAGTAAGGGATCTCAGCACTGAAGCTTTCTTT
TRBJ2-7,NA,TRBV4-1,NA,CASSPETGPYEQYF,TGCGCCAGCAGCCCTGAGACAGGCCCCTACGAGCAGTACTTC
TRBJ1-2,NA,TRBV2,NA,CASLPQGRAYGYTF,TGTGCCAGCCTCCCTCAGGGGCGCGCCTATGGCTACACCTTC
TRBJ2-1,NA,TRBV7-9,NA,CASSIGTPNEQFF,TGTGCCAGCAGCATCGGGACTCCCAATGAGCAGTTCTTC
TRBJ2-2,NA,TRBV7-2,NA,CASIPQRNTGELFF,TGTGCCAGCATCCCGCAGCGGAACACCGGGGAGCTGTTTTTT
TRBJ2-5,TRBD2,TRBV18,NA,CASSPRGLAGQETQYF,TGTGCCAGCTCACCTCGGGGACTAGCGGGTCAAGAGACCCAGTACTTC
TRBJ1-5,TRBD1,TRBV2,few,CASSLLTGDQPQHF,TGTGCCAGCAGTCTTCTGACAGGGGATCAGCCCCAGCATTTT
TRBJ2-1,NA,TRBV27,NA,CASSPYGDRGGYNEQFF,TGTGCCAGCAGTCCCTATGGCGACCGAGGGGGTTACAATGAGCAGTTCTTC
TRBJ2-4,NA,TRBV11-1,few,CASSSSGRGPKNIQYF,TGTGCCAGCAGCTCGAGTGGGAGGGGGCCCAAAAACATTCAGTACTTC
TRBJ2-2,TRBD1,TRBV25-1,NA,CASTGTGYTGELFF,TGTGCCAGTACGGGGACAGGGTATACCGGGGAGCTGTTTTTT
TRBJ1-2,NA,TRBV3-1/TRBV3-2,once,CASSQDKNRVGGYTF,TGTGCCAGCAGCCAAGATAAAAACAGGGTGGGCGGCTACACCTTC
TRBJ2-5,NA,TRBV7-2,once,CASSSPNQETQYF,TGTGCCAGCAGCTCCCCGAACCAAGAGACCCAGTACTTC
TRBJ2-5,TRBD2,TRBV6-2/TRBV6-3,NA,CASSTQRGSQETQYF,TGTGCCAGCAGTACCCAGCGGGGGAGCCAAGAGACCCAGTACTTC
TRBJ2-1,NA,TRBV2,NA,CASSEGQVGNNEQFF,TGTGCCAGCAGTGAAGGGCAGGTTGGAAACAATGAGCAGTTCTTC
TRBJ1-1,NA,TRBV30,few,CAWSGAGRGAEAFF,TGTGCCTGGAGTGGGGCAGGGAGAGGAGCTGAAGCTTTCTTT
TRBJ2-1,NA,TRBV7-9,NA,CASSSGLNEQFF,TGTGCCAGCAGCTCAGGTCTGAATGAGCAGTTCTTC
TRBJ1-4,TRBD1,TRBV5-1,NA,CASSVGTATNEKLFF,TGCGCCAGCAGCGTCGGGACAGCTACTAATGAAAAACTGTTTTTT
TRBJ2-5,TRBD2,TRBV6-2/TRBV6-3,NA,CASSYSGTSRETQYF,TGTGCCAGCAGTTACTCAGGGACTAGTCGAGAGACCCAGTACTTC
TRBJ2-1,NA,TRBV9,NA,CASSENPPYNEQFF,TGTGCCAGCAGCGAAAACCCCCCCTACAATGAGCAGTTCTTC
TRBJ1-5,NA,TRBV2,few,CASSNTAYSNQPQHF,TGTGCCAGCAGCAATACAGCGTATAGCAATCAGCCCCAGCATTTT
TRBJ2-1,TRBD2,TRBV5-1,NA,CASSLSPAGGRGQFF,TGCGCCAGCAGCTTGAGCCCAGCGGGGGGACGGGGGCAGTTCTTC
TRBJ2-7,NA,TRBV6-5,NA,CASSYSGETRYEQYF,TGTGCCAGCAGTTACTCAGGCGAGACAAGGTACGAGCAGTACTTC
TRBJ1-2,NA,TRBV19,once,CASSGMAQYHGYTF,TGTGCCAGTAGTGGAATGGCGCAGTACCATGGCTACACCTTC